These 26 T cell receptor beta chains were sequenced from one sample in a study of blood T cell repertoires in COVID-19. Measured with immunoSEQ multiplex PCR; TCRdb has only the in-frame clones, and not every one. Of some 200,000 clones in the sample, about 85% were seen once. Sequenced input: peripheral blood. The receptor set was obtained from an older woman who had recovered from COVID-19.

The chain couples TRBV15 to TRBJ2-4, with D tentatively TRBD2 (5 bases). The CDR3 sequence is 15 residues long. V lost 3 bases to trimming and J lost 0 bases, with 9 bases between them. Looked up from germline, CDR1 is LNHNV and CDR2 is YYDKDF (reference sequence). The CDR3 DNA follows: TGTGCCACCAGCAGCGGAGGTACAGCCAAAAACATTCAGTACTTC. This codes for CATSSGGTAKNIQYF.

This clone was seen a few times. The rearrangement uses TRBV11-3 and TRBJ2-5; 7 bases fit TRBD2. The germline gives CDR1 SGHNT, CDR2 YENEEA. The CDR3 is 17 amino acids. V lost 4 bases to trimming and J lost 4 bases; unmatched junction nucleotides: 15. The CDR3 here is CASSSRLRGGGTETQYF. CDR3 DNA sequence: TGTGCCAGCAGCTCCCGCCTCCGGGGCGGGGGTACAGAGACCCAGTACTTC.

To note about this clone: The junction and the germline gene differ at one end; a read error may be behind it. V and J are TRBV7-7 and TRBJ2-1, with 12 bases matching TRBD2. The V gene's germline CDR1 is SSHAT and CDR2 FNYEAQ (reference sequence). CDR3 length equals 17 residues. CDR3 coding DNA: TGTGCTAGCAGCTCCCGAGATGGACTAGCGGGATACAATGAGCAGTTCTTC. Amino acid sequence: CASSSRDGLAGYNEQFF.

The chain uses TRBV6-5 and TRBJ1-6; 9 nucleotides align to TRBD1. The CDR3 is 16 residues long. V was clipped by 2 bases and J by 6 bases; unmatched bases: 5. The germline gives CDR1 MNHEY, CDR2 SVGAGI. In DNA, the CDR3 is TGTGCCAGCAGTTACCGGGACAGGGCCCCTAATTCACCCCTCCACTTT. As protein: CASSYRDRAPNSPLHF.

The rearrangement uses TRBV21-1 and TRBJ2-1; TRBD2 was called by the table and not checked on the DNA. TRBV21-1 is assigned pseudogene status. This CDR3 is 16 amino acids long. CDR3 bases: TGTGCCAGCAGCAAAGCGGGAGCTAGCGGGGTGGATGAGCAGTTCTTC. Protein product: CASSKAGASGVDEQFF.

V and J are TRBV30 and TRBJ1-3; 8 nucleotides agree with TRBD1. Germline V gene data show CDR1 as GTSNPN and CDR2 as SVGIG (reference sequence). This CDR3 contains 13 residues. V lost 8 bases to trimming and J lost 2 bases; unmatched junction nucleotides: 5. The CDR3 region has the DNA TGTGCCGGACAGGGTACTGCTGGAAACACCATATATTTT. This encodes CAGQGTAGNTIYF. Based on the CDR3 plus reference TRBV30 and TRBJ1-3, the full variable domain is SQTIHQWPATLVQPVGSPLSLECTVEGTSNPNLYWYRQAAGRGLQLLFYSVGIGQISSEVPQNLSASRPQDRQFILSSKKLLLSDSGFYLCAGQGTAGNTIYFGEGSWLTVV.

CDR3 DNA: TGTGCCAGCAGCTTGCTTGGGGAGACTAATGAAAAACTGTTTTTT. Its translation: CASSLLGETNEKLFF. The chain has TRBV7-9 and TRBJ1-4; D not certain. V lost 3 bases and J 2 bases, leaving 10 bases between the germline ends. The germline V gene encodes CDR1 SEHNR and CDR2 FQNEAQ (reference sequence). The CDR3 runs 15 residues.

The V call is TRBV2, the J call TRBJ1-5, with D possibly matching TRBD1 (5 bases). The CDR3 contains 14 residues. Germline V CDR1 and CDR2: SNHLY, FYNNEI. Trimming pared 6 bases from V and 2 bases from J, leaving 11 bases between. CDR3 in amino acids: CASRMEGRNQPQHF. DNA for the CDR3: TGTGCCAGCAGGATGGAGGGGCGCAATCAGCCCCAGCATTTT.

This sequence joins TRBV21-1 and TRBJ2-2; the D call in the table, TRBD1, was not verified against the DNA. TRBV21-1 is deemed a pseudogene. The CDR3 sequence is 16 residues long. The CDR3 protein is CASSNTQGPNTGELFF. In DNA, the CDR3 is TGTGCCAGCAGCAATACCCAGGGCCCGAACACCGGGGAGCTGTTTTTT.

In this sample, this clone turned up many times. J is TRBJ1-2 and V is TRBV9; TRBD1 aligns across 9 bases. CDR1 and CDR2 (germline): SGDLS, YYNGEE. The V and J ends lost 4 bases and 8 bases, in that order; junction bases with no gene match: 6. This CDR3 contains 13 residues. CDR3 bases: TGTGCCAGCAGCACCCGGACAGGGGACGGCTACACCTTC. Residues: CASSTRTGDGYTF.

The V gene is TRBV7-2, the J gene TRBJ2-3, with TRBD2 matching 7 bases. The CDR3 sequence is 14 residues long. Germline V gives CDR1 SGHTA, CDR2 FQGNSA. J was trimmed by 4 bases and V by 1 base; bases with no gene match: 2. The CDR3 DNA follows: TGTGCCAGCAGCTTAGGGGCGGGGGCAGATACGCAGTATTTT. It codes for CASSLGAGADTQYF.

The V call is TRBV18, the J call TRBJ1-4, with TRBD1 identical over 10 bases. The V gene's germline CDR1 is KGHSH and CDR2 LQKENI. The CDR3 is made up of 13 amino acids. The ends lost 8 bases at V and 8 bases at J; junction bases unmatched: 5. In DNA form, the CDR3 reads TGTGCCAGCCGACAGGGGGCGAGGGAAAAACTGTTTTTT. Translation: CASRQGAREKLFF.

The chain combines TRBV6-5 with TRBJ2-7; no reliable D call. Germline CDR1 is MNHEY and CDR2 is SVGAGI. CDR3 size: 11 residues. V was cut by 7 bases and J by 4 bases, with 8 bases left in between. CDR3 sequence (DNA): TGTGCCAGCACCCAAAATTACGAGCAGTACTTC. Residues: CASTQNYEQYF.

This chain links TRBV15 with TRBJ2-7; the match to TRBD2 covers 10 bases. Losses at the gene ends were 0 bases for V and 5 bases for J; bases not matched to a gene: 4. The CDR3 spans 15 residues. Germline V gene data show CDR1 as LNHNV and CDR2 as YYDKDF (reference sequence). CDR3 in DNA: TGTGCCACCAGCAGAGAAAAAACTAGCGGGGACGAGCAGTACTTC. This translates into CATSREKTSGDEQYF.

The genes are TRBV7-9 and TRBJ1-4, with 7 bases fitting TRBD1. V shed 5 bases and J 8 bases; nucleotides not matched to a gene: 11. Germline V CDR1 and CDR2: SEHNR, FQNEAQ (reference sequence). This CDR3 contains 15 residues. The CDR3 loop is CASSAFSGTVEKLFF. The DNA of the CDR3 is TGTGCCAGCAGCGCGTTTTCCGGGACAGTGGAAAAACTGTTTTTT.

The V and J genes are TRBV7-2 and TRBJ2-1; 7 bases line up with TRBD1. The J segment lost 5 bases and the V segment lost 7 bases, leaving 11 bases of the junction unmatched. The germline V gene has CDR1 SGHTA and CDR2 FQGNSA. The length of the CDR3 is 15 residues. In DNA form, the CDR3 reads TGTGCCAGCATACGACAGGGCCAAAAGGACAATGAGCAGTTCTTC. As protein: CASIRQGQKDNEQFF.

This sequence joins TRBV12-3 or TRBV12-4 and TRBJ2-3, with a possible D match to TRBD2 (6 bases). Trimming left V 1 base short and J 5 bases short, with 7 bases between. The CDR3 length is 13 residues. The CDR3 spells CASSLGGEDTQYF. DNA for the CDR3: TGTGCCAGCAGTTTAGGCGGGGAAGATACGCAGTATTTT.

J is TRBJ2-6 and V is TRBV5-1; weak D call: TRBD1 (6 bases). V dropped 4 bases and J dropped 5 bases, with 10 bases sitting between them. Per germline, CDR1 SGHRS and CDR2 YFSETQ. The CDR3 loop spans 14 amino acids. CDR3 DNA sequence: TGCGCCAGCAGCACCACAGGGTGGGCCAACGTCCTGACTTTC. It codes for CASSTTGWANVLTF.

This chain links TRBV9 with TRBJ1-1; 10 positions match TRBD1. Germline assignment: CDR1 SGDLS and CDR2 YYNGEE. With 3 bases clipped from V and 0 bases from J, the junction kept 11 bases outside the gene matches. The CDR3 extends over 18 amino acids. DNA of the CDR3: TGTGCCAGCAGCGCTCTTGCCGGGACAGGGGCCCTGAACACTGAAGCTTTCTTT. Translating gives CASSALAGTGALNTEAFF.

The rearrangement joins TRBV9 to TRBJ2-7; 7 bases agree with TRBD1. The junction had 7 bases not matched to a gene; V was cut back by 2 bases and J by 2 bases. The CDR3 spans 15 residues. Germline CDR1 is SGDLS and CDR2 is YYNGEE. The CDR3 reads CASSVAGGPTYEQYF. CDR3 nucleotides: TGTGCCAGCAGCGTGGCAGGGGGTCCCACCTACGAGCAGTACTTC.

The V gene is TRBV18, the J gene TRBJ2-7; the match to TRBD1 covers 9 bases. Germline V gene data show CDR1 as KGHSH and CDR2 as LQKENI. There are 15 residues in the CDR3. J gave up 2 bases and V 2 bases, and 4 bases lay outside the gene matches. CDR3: CASSPSGQGTYEQYF. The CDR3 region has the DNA TGTGCCAGCTCACCATCAGGACAGGGGACCTACGAGCAGTACTTC.

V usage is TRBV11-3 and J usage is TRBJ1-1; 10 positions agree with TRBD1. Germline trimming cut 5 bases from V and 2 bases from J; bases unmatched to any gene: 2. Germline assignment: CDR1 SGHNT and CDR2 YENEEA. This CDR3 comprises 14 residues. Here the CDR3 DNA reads TGTGCCAGCAGCCGGGACAGGGGAAACACTGAAGCTTTCTTT. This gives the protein CASSRDRGNTEAFF.

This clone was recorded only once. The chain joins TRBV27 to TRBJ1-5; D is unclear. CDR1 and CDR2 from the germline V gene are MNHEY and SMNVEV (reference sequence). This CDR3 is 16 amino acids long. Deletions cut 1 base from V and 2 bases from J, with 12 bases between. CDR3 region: CASSLFGDRRNQPQHF. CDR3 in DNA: TGTGCCAGCAGTTTATTCGGGGATCGGCGCAATCAGCCCCAGCATTTT.

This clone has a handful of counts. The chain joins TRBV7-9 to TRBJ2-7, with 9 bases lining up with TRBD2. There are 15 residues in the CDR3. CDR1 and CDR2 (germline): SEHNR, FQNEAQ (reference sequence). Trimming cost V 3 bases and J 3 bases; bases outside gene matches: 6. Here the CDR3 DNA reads TGTGCCAGCAGCTTCCATAGCGGGGGCCGCTACGAGCAGTACTTC. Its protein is CASSFHSGGRYEQYF.

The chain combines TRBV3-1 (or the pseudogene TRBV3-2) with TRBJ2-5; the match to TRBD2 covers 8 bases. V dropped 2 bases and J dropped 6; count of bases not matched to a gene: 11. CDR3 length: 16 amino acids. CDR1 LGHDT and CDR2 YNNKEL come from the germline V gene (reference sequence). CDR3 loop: CASSQFSGTRRQTQYF. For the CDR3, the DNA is TGTGCCAGCAGCCAATTCAGCGGGACTAGGAGGCAGACCCAGTACTTC.

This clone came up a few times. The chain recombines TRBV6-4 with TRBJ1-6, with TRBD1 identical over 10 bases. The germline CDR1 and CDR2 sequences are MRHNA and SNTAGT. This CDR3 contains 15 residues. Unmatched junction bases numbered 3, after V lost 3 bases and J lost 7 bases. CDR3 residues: CASSEQGQGNSPLHF. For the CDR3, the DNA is TGTGCCAGCAGTGAGCAGGGACAGGGGAATTCACCCCTCCACTTT.